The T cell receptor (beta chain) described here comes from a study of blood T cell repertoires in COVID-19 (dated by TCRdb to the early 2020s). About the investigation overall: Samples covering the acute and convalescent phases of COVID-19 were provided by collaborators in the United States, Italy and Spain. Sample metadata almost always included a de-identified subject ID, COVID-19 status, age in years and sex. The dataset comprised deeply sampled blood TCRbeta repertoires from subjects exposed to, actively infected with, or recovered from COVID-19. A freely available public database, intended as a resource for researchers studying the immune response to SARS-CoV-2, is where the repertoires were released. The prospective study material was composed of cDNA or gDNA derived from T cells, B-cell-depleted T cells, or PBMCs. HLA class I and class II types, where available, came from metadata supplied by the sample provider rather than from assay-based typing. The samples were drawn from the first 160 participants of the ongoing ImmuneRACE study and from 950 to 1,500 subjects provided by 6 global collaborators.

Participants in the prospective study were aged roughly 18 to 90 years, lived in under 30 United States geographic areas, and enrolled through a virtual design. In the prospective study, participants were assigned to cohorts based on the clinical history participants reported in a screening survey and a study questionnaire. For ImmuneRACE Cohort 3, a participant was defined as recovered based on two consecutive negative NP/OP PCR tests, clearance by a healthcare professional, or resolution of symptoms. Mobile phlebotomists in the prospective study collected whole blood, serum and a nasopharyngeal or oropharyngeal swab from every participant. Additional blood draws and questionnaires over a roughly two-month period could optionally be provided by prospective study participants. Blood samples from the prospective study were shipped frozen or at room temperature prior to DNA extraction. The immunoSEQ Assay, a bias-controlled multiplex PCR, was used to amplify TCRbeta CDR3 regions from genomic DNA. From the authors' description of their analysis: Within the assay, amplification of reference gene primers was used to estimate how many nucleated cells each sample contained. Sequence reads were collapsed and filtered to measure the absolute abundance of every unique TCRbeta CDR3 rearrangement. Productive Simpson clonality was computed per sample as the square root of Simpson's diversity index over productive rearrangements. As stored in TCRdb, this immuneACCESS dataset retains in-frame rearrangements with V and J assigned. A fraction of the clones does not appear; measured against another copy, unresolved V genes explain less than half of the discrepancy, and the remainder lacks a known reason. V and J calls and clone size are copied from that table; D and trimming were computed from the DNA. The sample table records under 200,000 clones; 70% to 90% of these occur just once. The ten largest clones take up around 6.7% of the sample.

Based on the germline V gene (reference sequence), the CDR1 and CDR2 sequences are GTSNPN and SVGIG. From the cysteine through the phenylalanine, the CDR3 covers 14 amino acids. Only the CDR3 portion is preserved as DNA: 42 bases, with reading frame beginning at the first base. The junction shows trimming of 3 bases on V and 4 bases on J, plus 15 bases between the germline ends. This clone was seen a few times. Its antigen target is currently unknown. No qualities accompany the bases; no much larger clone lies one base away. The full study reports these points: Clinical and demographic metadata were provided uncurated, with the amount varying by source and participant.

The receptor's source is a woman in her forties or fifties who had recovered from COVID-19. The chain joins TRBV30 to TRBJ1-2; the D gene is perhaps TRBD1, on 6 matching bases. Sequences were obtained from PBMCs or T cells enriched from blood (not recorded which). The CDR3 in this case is CAWRQGFPTYGYTF. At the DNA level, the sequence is TGTGCCTGGAGGCAGGGGTTCCCAACCTATGGCTACACCTTC.